The next 27 T cell receptor beta chains were all read from a single sample in a study of blood T cells in healthy people across ages. Combining a sample-barcoded 5' primer with a J-beta primer mix, a second PCR ran for about 7 to 11 cycles. TCRdb re-derived calls from the 5' RACE reads in MiXCR, one entry per CDR3 protein. The sample includes about 640,000 distinct CDR3 sequences, under 65% seen only once; the top ten take approximately 37%. Material: blood. Every receptor here comes from a man between 60 and 70 years old in good health.

The chain is built from TRBV20-1 and TRBJ2-1; no definite D call. The J call could be wrong; TRBJ2-7 is a better fit for the DNA end. Germline loops: CDR1 DFQATT, CDR2 SNEGSKA (reference sequence). CDR3 length equals 12 residues. CDR3 DNA sequence: TGCAGTGCTAGAGTCTCCTACAATGAGCAGTACTTC. Translating gives CSARVSYNEQYF.

The rearrangement joins TRBV20-1 to TRBJ2-5, with a possible D match to TRBD2 (6 bases). V dropped 5 bases and J dropped 11 bases, with 27 bases sitting between them. CDR3 size: 15 residues. CDR1 and CDR2 (germline): DFQATT, SNEGSKA (reference sequence). The CDR3 DNA sequence: TGCAGTGCTCCCAACGGGCGGGGCGGAGGTGGTGAGCAGTACTTC. Translating gives CSAPNGRGGGGEQYF.

The chain recombines TRBV7-2 with TRBJ2-5; possible D gene TRBD1, 5 bases. The DNA end is a closer match to TRBJ2-7, so the J assignment may be wrong. Germline-derived CDR1 and CDR2 are SGHTA and FQGNSA. This CDR3 contains 15 residues. CDR3 in amino acids: CASSLQQGPSYEQYF. As DNA, the CDR3 is TGTGCCAGCAGCTTACAGCAGGGCCCCTCCTACGAGCAGTACTTC.

The chain carries TRBV5-6 and TRBJ1-5; 11 bases line up with TRBD1. J was trimmed by 2 bases and V by 4 bases; bases with no gene match: 5. Germline V gene sequence: CDR1 SGHDT, CDR2 YYEEEE. CDR3 length: 16 residues. The CDR3 reads CASSEGTGGGNQPQHF. The CDR3 nucleotides are TGTGCCAGCAGCGAGGGGACAGGGGGTGGCAATCAGCCCCAGCATTTT.

This sequence joins TRBV11-2 and TRBJ2-5; 7 positions agree with TRBD1. The tail of the sequence fits TRBJ2-7 better, so the J call may be wrong. The V gene's germline CDR1 is SGHAT and CDR2 FQNNGV. The CDR3 has 13 residues. CDR3 protein: CASSVDRVHEQYF. The CDR3 coding sequence is TGTGCCAGCAGCGTCGACAGGGTCCACGAGCAGTACTTC.

This clonotype was counted between two and nine times. V is TRBV5-1 and J is TRBJ2-1; TRBD1 is a possible D gene (5 bases). CDR1 SGHRS and CDR2 YFSETQ come from the germline V gene. The CDR3 runs 13 residues. Trimming pared 0 bases from V and 4 bases from J, leaving 5 bases between. CDR3 in amino acids: CASSLDRYNEQFF. The CDR3 DNA is TGCGCCAGCAGCTTGGACAGGTACAATGAGCAGTTCTTC.

This clonotype was detected a few times. The chain employs TRBV3-1 and TRBJ2-7; 8 bases are a match to TRBD2. V trimming: 3 bases; J trimming: 7 bases; junction bases outside the gene matches: 5. Germline values: CDR1 LGHDT, CDR2 YNNKEL (reference sequence). The CDR3 is 13 residues long. For the CDR3, the DNA is TGTGCCAGCAGCCACCCCGGACTAGCTGAGCAGTACTTC. It encodes CASSHPGLAEQYF.

The chain links TRBV7-2 to TRBJ2-7, with 8 bases that match TRBD1. The CDR3 contains 14 residues. Germline values: CDR1 SGHTA, CDR2 FQGNSA. Trimming took 4 bases from V and 2 from J; bases not matched to a gene: 4. The CDR3 DNA reads TGTGCCAGCAGCTCGCCGACAGGGGCCTACGAGCAGTACTTC. Protein product: CASSSPTGAYEQYF.

In its sample, this clonotype was seen a few times. V is TRBV5-1 and J is TRBJ2-1, with a tentative D call TRBD1 (6 bases). Between the trimmed V and J ends, which lost 2 bases and 6 bases, there was a span of 15 bases. The CDR3 totals 15 residues. From germline, CDR1 is SGHRS and CDR2 YFSETQ. The CDR3: CASSFGQGSVNEQFF. The CDR3 nucleotides read TGCGCCAGCAGCTTCGGCCAGGGGTCTGTCAATGAGCAGTTCTTC. The variable domain in full, completed from reference TRBV5-1 and TRBJ2-1, reads KAGVTQTPRYLIKTRGQQVTLSCSPISGHRSVSWYQQTPGQGLQFLFEYFSETQRNKGNFPGRFSGRQFSNSRSEMNVSTLELGDSALYLCASSFGQGSVNEQFFGPGTRLTVL.

This chain connects TRBV15 to TRBJ2-1; 9 bases align to TRBD1. The germline V gene has CDR1 LNHNV and CDR2 YYDKDF (reference sequence). This CDR3 is 15 amino acids long. Trimming at V came to 0 bases and at J to 6 bases, leaving 3 bases not matched to a gene. CDR3 nucleotide sequence: TGTGCCACCAGCAGAGATCGGGACAGGGCCAATGAGCAGTTCTTC. It encodes CATSRDRDRANEQFF.

The chain links TRBV6-6 to TRBJ1-2, with D possibly TRBD1 on 6 matching bases. CDR3 length: 14 residues. Trimming shortened V by 2 bases and J by 5 bases, and 12 bases separated the two germline ends. Germline CDR1 reads MNHNY; CDR2 reads SVGAGI (reference sequence). The CDR3 protein is CASSYQQGRYGYTF. The CDR3 bases are TGTGCCAGCAGTTACCAACAGGGCAGATATGGCTACACCTTC.

The V call is TRBV5-1, the J call TRBJ2-1, with D perhaps TRBD1 or TRBD2 (5 bases each). CDR1 is SGHRS and CDR2 is YFSETQ in the germline V gene. Trimming cost V 5 bases and J 9 bases, with 9 bases left between them. The CDR3 is 11 amino acids. The CDR3 is CASSGGSEQFF. The CDR3 DNA reads TGCGCCAGCAGTGGGGGTAGTGAGCAGTTCTTC.

The genes are TRBV15 and TRBJ1-2, with D perhaps TRBD1 (5 bases). V was clipped by 1 base and J by 2 bases, with 14 bases between them. CDR3 size: 16 residues. The germline V gene has CDR1 LNHNV and CDR2 YYDKDF (reference sequence). As DNA, the CDR3 is TGTGCCACCAGCAGAGGGGACGGGGACCCAAACTATGGCTACACCTTC. Protein product: CATSRGDGDPNYGYTF.

The rearrangement links TRBV10-2 to TRBJ2-1; 9 bases are shared with TRBD2. The CDR3 loop spans 13 amino acids. V was clipped by 11 bases and J by 6 bases; unmatched bases: 8. Germline values: CDR1 WSHSY, CDR2 SAAADI. The CDR3 protein is CASRGLAINEQFF. Here the CDR3 DNA reads TGCGCCTCACGGGGACTAGCTATCAATGAGCAGTTCTTC.

In this sample, this clonotype turned up a few times. V usage is TRBV29-1 and J usage is TRBJ2-3, with no clear D. The germline V gene encodes CDR1 SQVTM and CDR2 ANQGSEA. The CDR3 has 13 residues. Trimming pared 4 bases from V and 6 bases from J, leaving 14 bases between. The CDR3 is CSVGSGSRDTQYF. Here the CDR3 DNA reads TGCAGCGTTGGGTCTGGGTCGCGGGATACGCAGTATTTT.

This rearrangement joins TRBV18 to TRBJ1-1; possibly TRBD1 for D (5 bases). There are 16 residues in the CDR3. Germline V lookup: CDR1 KGHSH, CDR2 LQKENI. Trimming left V 3 bases short and J 2 bases short, with 16 bases between. CDR3 loop: CASSPPDRPVNTEAFF. As DNA, the CDR3 is TGTGCCAGCTCACCTCCAGACAGACCAGTCAACACTGAAGCTTTCTTT. Together with reference TRBV18 and TRBJ1-1, the CDR3 gives the full variable domain: NAGVMQNPRHLVRRRGQEARLRCSPMKGHSHVYWYRQLPEEGLKFMVYLQKENIIDESGMPKERFSAEFPKEGPSILRIQQVVRGDSAAYFCASSPPDRPVNTEAFFGQGTRLTVV.

The chain joins TRBV2 to TRBJ2-6, with TRBD1 matching over 11 bases. The CDR3 is 16 residues long. J was trimmed by 0 bases and V by 6 bases; bases with no gene match: 1. CDR1 is SNHLY and CDR2 is FYNNEI in the germline V gene. CDR3 sequence reads: CASRGTGGSGANVLTF. CDR3 bases: TGTGCCAGCAGAGGGACAGGGGGCTCTGGGGCCAACGTCCTGACTTTC.

The chain employs TRBV12-3 or TRBV12-4 and TRBJ1-2; no firm D call. V gave up 6 bases and J gave up 4 bases, with 6 bases separating them. This CDR3 is built from 11 residues. The CDR3 region has the DNA TGTGCCAGCAGCCCGTCCTATGGCTACACCTTC. Amino acid sequence: CASSPSYGYTF.

CDR3 region: CASSLLRRGDPPGGYEQYF. In DNA, the CDR3 is TGTGCCAGCAGCTTGCTCCGCAGGGGCGATCCCCCAGGAGGCTACGAGCAGTACTTC. The chain links TRBV5-6 to TRBJ2-4; perhaps TRBD1 as D (6 bases). The J call may be faulty, since TRBJ2-7 better matches the DNA end. Germline V gene lookup returns CDR1 SGHDT and CDR2 YYEEEE. CDR3 size: 19 residues.

CDR3 DNA: TGTGCCAGCAGCTTCTCGGACTTGTCAAAAAACATTCAGTACTTC. Its protein product is CASSFSDLSKNIQYF. The rearrangement uses TRBV5-4 and TRBJ2-5; TRBD2 might be the D (5 bases). The J call may be mistaken, given a closer DNA end match to TRBJ2-4. The CDR3 contains 15 residues. Looked up from germline, CDR1 is SGHNT and CDR2 is YYREEE (reference sequence).

This clonotype came up once. The V call is TRBV20-1, the J call TRBJ1-2; possibly TRBD1 for D (6 bases). The ends were cut back, 7 bases at V and 5 bases at J, with 20 bases in the middle. CDR1 DFQATT and CDR2 SNEGSKA come from the germline V gene (reference sequence). CDR3 length equals 14 residues. CDR3 sequence: CSVSQGVGIYGYTF. CDR3 DNA: TGCAGTGTGTCACAGGGTGTTGGGATTTATGGCTACACCTTC.

This chain connects TRBV6-6 to TRBJ1-2; D is perhaps TRBD1 (5 bases). The CDR3 covers 14 residues. The V gene lost 5 bases and the J gene lost 2 bases, with 12 bases spanning the gap. Per germline, CDR1 MNHNY and CDR2 SVGAGI (reference sequence). This chain's CDR3 is CASSAQGRNYGYTF. CDR3 nucleotides: TGTGCCAGCAGTGCCCAGGGTAGGAACTATGGCTACACCTTC.

The chain recombines TRBV7-2 with TRBJ2-5; possible D gene TRBD2, 6 bases. V lost 5 bases and J 13 bases, leaving 14 bases between the germline ends. The CDR3 length is 11 residues. From germline, CDR1 is SGHTA and CDR2 FQGNSA. Here the CDR3 DNA reads TGTGCCAGCAGCCGCGACGGGCGGGGGTACTTC. Translated, it gives CASSRDGRGYF.

Worth noting for this clonotype: A much larger clone differs by one base, so this may be a read error. The gene calls are TRBV5-4 and TRBJ2-3; D unclear. The V end lost 4 bases, the J end lost 6 bases, and 15 bases lay between the germline ends. This CDR3 is 14 amino acids long. The germline CDR1 and CDR2 sequences are SGHNT and YYREEE (reference sequence). The CDR3 region has the DNA TGTGCCAGCAGCGTGGGTGGGATGGGCGATACGCAGTATTTT. Residues: CASSVGGMGDTQYF.

A remark on this clonotype: This clone may be a read error of a much larger clone one base away. J is TRBJ2-5 and V is TRBV11-2; tentatively, D is TRBD1 or TRBD2 (5 bases each). Germline CDR1 SGHAT, CDR2 FQNNGV. CDR3 length equals 14 residues. Trimming stripped 5 bases from V and 0 bases from J, with 10 bases between. The CDR3 DNA sequence: TGTGCCAGCAGCCGGTGGGACGACCAAGAGACCCAGTACTTC. This encodes CASSRWDDQETQYF.

The chain combines TRBV6-1 with TRBJ2-6; D is unclear. The V gene's germline CDR1 is MNHNS and CDR2 SASEGT. The CDR3 consists of 15 residues. V was clipped by 1 base and J by 0 bases, with 4 bases between them. The CDR3 sequence: CASSEVVSGANVLTF. CDR3 DNA: TGTGCCAGCAGTGAAGTCGTCTCTGGGGCCAACGTCCTGACTTTC.

The sample holds a few counts of this clonotype. This sequence joins TRBV20-1 and TRBJ2-2; D remains unclear. Germline CDR1 DFQATT, CDR2 SNEGSKA (reference sequence). Trimming took 0 bases from V and 4 from J, leaving 6 bases between them. The CDR3 is 13 amino acids. The CDR3 sequence is CSAREFTTGELFF. In nucleotides, the CDR3 is TGCAGTGCTAGAGAGTTTACCACCGGGGAGCTGTTTTTT.